Following are 11 T cell receptor beta chains from one sample sequenced in a study of blood T cell repertoires in COVID-19. TCRdb's table, derived via immunoSEQ multiplex PCR, lists solely in-frame clones and lacks some. The sample carries 93,000 or so clones, approximately 87% recorded once. Input material: peripheral blood. The source of these receptors is a human donor in a cohort sampled during active or convalescent COVID-19.

This clone appeared a single time. The genes are TRBV12-3 or TRBV12-4 and TRBJ1-6; possibly TRBD1 for D (5 bases). The length of the CDR3 is 13 residues. Between the trimmed V and J ends, which lost 2 bases and 9 bases, there was a span of 8 bases. The CDR3 bases are TGTGCCAGCAGTTTACCAGGGTTTTCACCCCTCCACTTT. Encoded protein: CASSLPGFSPLHF.

This clone was seen more than once but under ten times. V gene TRBV6-5 combines with J gene TRBJ2-1; 9 positions agree with TRBD1. V shed 8 bases and J 8 bases; nucleotides not matched to a gene: 7. Per germline, CDR1 MNHEY and CDR2 SVGAGI. This CDR3 is built from 13 residues. CDR3 residues: CASLRTGAHEQFF. In DNA form, the CDR3 reads TGTGCCAGCCTCAGGACAGGGGCCCATGAGCAGTTCTTC.

The rearrangement uses TRBV19 and TRBJ1-2; TRBD1 aligns across 9 bases. Germline V CDR1 and CDR2: LNHDA, SQIVND (reference sequence). The CDR3 is 14 amino acids. Trimming took 5 bases from V and 6 from J; bases not matched to a gene: 7. CDR3 loop: CASSPHRDRDGYTF. The DNA of the CDR3 is TGTGCCAGTAGTCCCCACCGGGACAGGGATGGCTACACCTTC.

The V and J genes are TRBV18 and TRBJ1-5; possibly TRBD1 for D (6 bases). The V gene's germline CDR1 is KGHSH and CDR2 LQKENI. The CDR3 totals 18 residues. V was clipped by 4 bases and J by 1 base, with 20 bases between them. The CDR3 DNA sequence: TGTGCCAGCTCACAGCTCTCCGGGACACAAAGGAGCAATCAGCCCCAGCATTTT. It translates to CASSQLSGTQRSNQPQHF. The full variable domain, rest sourced from reference TRBV18 and TRBJ1-5, is NAGVMQNPRHLVRRRGQEARLRCSPMKGHSHVYWYRQLPEEGLKFMVYLQKENIIDESGMPKERFSAEFPKEGPSILRIQQVVRGDSAAYFCASSQLSGTQRSNQPQHFGDGTRLSIL.

A single count supports this clone. CDR3: CAAAVGSGTEAFF. CDR3 DNA: TGTGCCGCGGCGGTGGGGAGTGGGACTGAAGCTTTCTTT. The chain couples TRBV18 to TRBJ1-1; D not certain. The CDR3 is 13 amino acids. Germline lookup yields CDR1 KGHSH and CDR2 LQKENI. Trimming took off 11 bases at V and 5 bases at J, with 18 bases between the two ends.

CDR3 residues: CASSNPTLGGDVTEAFF. The CDR3, as DNA: TGTGCCAGTAGTAACCCGACCCTTGGAGGGGATGTCACTGAAGCTTTCTTT. The V gene is TRBV19, the J gene TRBJ1-1, with D perhaps TRBD1 (5 bases). The CDR3 contains 17 residues. Germline V gene sequence: CDR1 LNHDA, CDR2 SQIVND (reference sequence). V was shortened by 4 bases and J by 4 bases, with 22 bases between the two germline ends. Looking up the rest from reference TRBV19 and TRBJ1-1 gives the full variable domain: DGGITQSPKYLFRKEGQNVTLSCEQNLNHDAMYWYRQDPGQGLRLIYYSQIVNDFQKGDIAEGYSVSREKKESFPLTVTSAQKNPTAFYLCASSNPTLGGDVTEAFFGQGTRLTVV.

V usage is TRBV9 and J usage is TRBJ2-3; D is possibly TRBD1 (6 bases). Trimming removed 1 base from V and 2 bases from J, with 8 bases in between. The CDR3 is made up of 14 amino acids. The V gene's germline CDR1 is SGDLS and CDR2 YYNGEE. The DNA of the CDR3 is TGTGCCAGCAGCGTAAGGGGGTACACAGATACGCAGTATTTT. It codes for CASSVRGYTDTQYF. Using reference TRBV9 and TRBJ2-3 for the parts outside the CDR3, the full variable domain is DSGVTQTPKHLITATGQRVTLRCSPRSGDLSVYWYQQSLDQGLQFLIQYYNGEERAKGNILERFSAQQFPDLHSELNLSSLELGDSALYFCASSVRGYTDTQYFGPGTRLTVL.

A remark on this clone: At one boundary the junction diverges from the germline segment, which might be a read error. The gene calls are TRBV30 and TRBJ1-6; D unresolved. This CDR3 has 15 amino acids. Germline-derived CDR1 and CDR2 are GTSNPN and SVGIG (reference sequence). DNA for the CDR3: TGTGCCTGGAACTCCCGGAGGGCCTACAATTCACCCCTCCACTTT. Amino acid sequence: CAWNSRRAYNSPLHF.

CDR3 loop: CASSYKNTEAFF. DNA of the CDR3: TGTGCCAGCAGCTACAAGAACACTGAAGCTTTCTTT. V usage is TRBV7-9 and J usage is TRBJ1-1; D not resolved. The CDR3 is 12 amino acids. V was shortened by 4 bases and J by 1 base, with 4 bases between the two germline ends. The V gene's germline CDR1 is SEHNR and CDR2 FQNEAQ (reference sequence).

The rearrangement links TRBV27 to TRBJ1-1; 8 bases are a match to TRBD1. CDR1 and CDR2 (germline): MNHEY, SMNVEV (reference sequence). V trimming: 4 bases; J trimming: 2 bases; junction bases outside the gene matches: 9. This CDR3 is 16 amino acids long. The CDR3 DNA reads TGTGCCAGCAGTTCACAGCCGGACAGGGCCAACACTGAAGCTTTCTTT. Translated, it gives CASSSQPDRANTEAFF.

This rearrangement joins TRBV11-3 to TRBJ2-3, with TRBD2 matching 11 bases. Losses at the gene ends were 5 bases for V and 2 bases for J; bases not matched to a gene: 6. The CDR3 has 16 amino acids. From germline, CDR1 is SGHNT and CDR2 YENEEA. DNA for the CDR3: TGTGCCAGCAGCCTCTTTAGCGGGGGGGCCACAGATACGCAGTATTTT. The encoded protein is CASSLFSGGATDTQYF.